This T cell receptor beta chain was sequenced during a study of human T cells and chemical hapten exposure. The overall study: Patch testing was performed with 0.01% DPC on the upper back, with reading at 6 days.

This clonotype was recorded a few times. The antigen is unknown. Study-wide findings and caveats: There was no change with DPC sensitization in TCRs above 1 in 1000 frequency. Expanded TCRs were compared with controls, and the expanded TCRs formed significantly more large CDR3 similarity clusters.

The time point: patch test 2, 6 weeks after DPC sensitization. Regarding treatment: therapeutic diphenylcyclopropenone sensitization with weekly scalp DPC. One entry per CDR3 protein results from TCRdb running MiXCR on the RACE reads. The top ten clones hold around 5.6% of a sample with some 350,000 distinct CDR3 sequences, about 6.3% of them seen once. This CDR3 has 14 amino acids. The germline V gene encodes CDR1 SGHTA and CDR2 FQGNSA. The V and J ends lost 5 bases and 7 bases respectively, with 17 bases between them. This clonotype originated in a woman aged 18-29 years with alopecia areata. Some clones in this sample may be carry-over from other donors' samples. J is TRBJ1-2 and V is TRBV7-2; possibly TRBD1 for D (6 bases). Source: whole blood, taken in connection with sensitization to the hapten diphenylcyclopropenone (DPC). In DNA form, the CDR3 reads TGTGCCAGCAGCCCCTTTAGGGGGGCGCGTGGCTACACCTTC. As protein: CASSPFRGARGYTF. Combining the CDR3 with reference TRBV7-2 and TRBJ1-2 gives the whole variable domain GAGVSQSPSNKVTEKGKDVELRCDPISGHTALYWYRQSLGQGLEFLIYFQGNSAPDKSGLPSDRFSAERTGGSVSTLTIQRTQQEDSAVYLCASSPFRGARGYTFGSGTRLTVV.